The T cell receptor beta chain under discussion was sequenced for a study of T cells in Graves' hyperthyroidism and ophthalmopathy. The overall study: Peripheral blood was obtained at initial diagnosis, preceding any treatment. The study's findings and limits: Appearing also in blood were most of the thyroid clonotypes expanded above 0.001.

Authors of the study amplified TCR beta CDR3 regions from RNA transcripts. The primer set for the first-round RT-PCR of the TCR CDR3 was HTBI. In TCRdb, the multiplex PCR reads were re-called with MiXCR into one record per CDR3 protein. The table includes around 440,000 distinct CDR3 sequences, more than 15% detected once. CDR3 length: 16 residues. Trimming removed 6 bases from V and 3 bases from J, with 17 bases in between. Patients with uncontrolled infections, other autoimmune diseases, pregnancy or lactation were excluded. This clonotype was found a few times. Its antigen is currently unknown. This chain connects TRBV12-3 or TRBV12-4 to TRBJ1-4; D perhaps matches TRBD1 (5 bases). This receptor was identified in a young woman with Graves' hyperthyroidism. The sample was blood. CDR3 residues: CASSHIQGRANEKLFF. The CDR3 DNA reads as TGTGCCAGCAGCCATATTCAGGGAAGGGCTAATGAAAAACTGTTTTTT.